A selection of T cell receptor beta chains follows, all from one sample in a study of identical twins. TCRdb ran MiXCR on the 5' RACE reads and lists one entry per CDR3 protein. The profile covers some 710,000 distinct CDR3 sequences, with approximately 6% appearing a single time and around 1.7% taken by the ten largest. Sequencing input: naive T cells sorted from blood. All receptors come from a man between 18 and 29 years old in good health. CDR3s include the opening cysteine and the closing phenylalanine or tryptophan. A D gene is named only where the DNA matches it firmly. Part of the rows lack a size; the others show once, few, many or a class for expanded clones.

d_call | j_call | clone_size | v_call | cdr3_aa | cdr3_nt
TRBD1 | TRBJ2-5 | many | TRBV5-1 | CASSLGTEETQYF | TGTGCCAGCAGCTTGGGGACAGAAGAGACCCAGTACTTC
- | TRBJ2-3 | - | TRBV7-6 | CASSLGSPTQYF | TGTGCCAGCAGCTTAGGCAGTCCTACGCAGTATTTT
TRBD2 | TRBJ2-1 | many | TRBV12-3/TRBV12-4 | CASSLGSGRLASSYNEQFF | TGTGCCAGCAGTTTGGGTAGCGGGAGGCTGGCGAGCTCCTACAATGAGCAGTTCTTC
- | TRBJ2-7 | many | TRBV6-2/TRBV6-3 | CASSHRTVYEQYF | TGTGCCAGCAGCCACCGGACAGTCTACGAGCAGTACTTC
- | TRBJ2-1 | many | TRBV12-5 | CASGPFYNEQFF | TGTGCTAGTGGCCCCTTTTACAATGAGCAGTTCTTC
- | TRBJ2-2 | few | TRBV12-3/TRBV12-4 | CASSSGGVGELFF | TGTGCCAGCAGTTCCGGCGGGGTGGGGGAGCTGTTTTTT
- | TRBJ2-2 | - | TRBV19 | CASARGTGELFF | TGTGCCAGTGCCAGGGGTACCGGGGAGCTGTTTTTT
TRBD1 | TRBJ2-5 | - | TRBV7-6 | CASSPVTGGPQETQYF | TGTGCCAGCAGCCCAGTGACAGGGGGTCCGCAAGAGACCCAGTACTTC
- | TRBJ2-1 | - | TRBV29-1 | CSVASRTVYNEQFF | TGCAGCGTTGCAAGTAGGACAGTCTACAATGAGCAGTTCTTC
- | TRBJ2-3 | many | TRBV10-3 | CAISWSPDTQYF | TGTGCCATCAGTTGGAGCCCAGATACGCAGTATTTT
TRBD2 | TRBJ2-7 | few | TRBV4-2 | CASSQRTSGSPDEQYF | TGTGCCAGCAGCCAGCGGACTAGCGGGTCGCCGGACGAGCAGTACTTC
TRBD1 | TRBJ2-4 | many | TRBV20-1 | CSAALAGGAKNIQYF | TGCAGTGCCGCTCTGGCAGGGGGAGCCAAAAACATTCAGTACTTC
- | TRBJ1-5 | - | TRBV30 | CAWSSTGNNQPQHF | TGTGCCTGGAGTTCCACAGGGAACAATCAGCCCCAGCATTTT
- | TRBJ2-3 | many | TRBV27 | CASSPTDPVQGHTDTQYF | TGTGCCAGCAGTCCCACCGACCCAGTACAGGGACACACAGATACGCAGTATTTT
TRBD1 | TRBJ2-7 | few | TRBV28 | CASRGTGVSYEQYF | TGTGCCAGCAGAGGGACAGGGGTTTCCTACGAGCAGTACTTC
TRBD1 | TRBJ1-5 | many | TRBV20-1 | CSARGQGVSNQPQHF | TGCAGTGCTAGAGGACAGGGGGTCAGCAATCAGCCCCAGCATTTT
TRBD1 | TRBJ2-1 | many | TRBV29-1 | CSVPKTTGGEGYNEQFF | TGCAGCGTCCCAAAAACGACAGGGGGCGAGGGCTACAATGAGCAGTTCTTC
- | TRBJ2-4 | few | TRBV5-4 | CASSDSGRVNIQYF | TGTGCCAGCAGCGACTCCGGGCGGGTAAACATTCAGTACTTC
TRBD1 | TRBJ2-5 | few | TRBV15 | CATSRGDRQETQYF | TGTGCCACCAGCAGAGGGGACAGGCAAGAGACCCAGTACTTC
- | TRBJ2-5 | many | TRBV12-3/TRBV12-4 | CASRALATKETQYF | TGTGCCAGCAGGGCGCTGGCAACCAAAGAGACCCAGTACTTC
TRBD2 | TRBJ2-1 | few | TRBV25-1 | CASSVGLAGISGEQFF | TGTGCCAGCAGTGTAGGGCTAGCGGGAATTTCGGGTGAGCAGTTCTTC
- | TRBJ2-7 | many | TRBV21-1 | CASSKGLAGAEQYF | TGTGCCAGCAGCAAAGGGCTAGCGGGAGCCGAGCAGTACTTC
- | TRBJ2-1 | many | TRBV20-1 | CSARVIPSSYNEQFF | TGCAGTGCTAGGGTTATACCGAGCTCCTACAATGAGCAGTTCTTC
- | TRBJ2-5 | many | TRBV5-5 | CASSSWGAVQETQYF | TGTGCCAGCAGCTCCTGGGGGGCCGTACAAGAGACCCAGTACTTC
- | TRBJ2-1 | many | TRBV5-1 | CASSLGGGDRSYNEQFF | TGCGCCAGCAGCTTGGGGGGCGGCGATCGCTCCTACAATGAGCAGTTCTTC
- | TRBJ2-3 | many | TRBV28 | CASSPLTSEFADTQYF | TGTGCCAGCAGTCCCTTGACTAGTGAGTTTGCAGATACGCAGTATTTT
- | TRBJ1-1 | many | TRBV5-1 | CASSAGHLSNTEAFF | TGCGCCAGCAGCGCGGGACATTTATCGAACACTGAAGCTTTCTTT
- | TRBJ2-1 | many | TRBV29-1 | CSVVQGAYNEQFF | TGCAGCGTTGTCCAGGGCGCCTACAATGAGCAGTTCTTC
- | TRBJ2-5 | few | TRBV3-1 | CASSHLSGKETQYF | TGTGCCAGCAGCCACCTTAGCGGAAAAGAGACCCAGTACTTC
- | TRBJ1-6 | many | TRBV12-3/TRBV12-4 | CASSYSSYNSPLHF | TGTGCCAGCAGTTACAGCTCTTATAATTCACCCCTCCACTTT
TRBD2 | TRBJ2-3 | many | TRBV6-5 | CASSFTSGSRTDTQYF | TGTGCCAGCAGTTTTACTAGCGGGAGTAGAACAGATACGCAGTATTTT
TRBD2 | TRBJ2-1 | many | TRBV7-3 | CASSLGTSGANEQFF | TGTGCCAGCAGCTTGGGGACTAGCGGGGCCAATGAGCAGTTCTTC
- | TRBJ2-4 | - | TRBV3-1 | CASSQEYRGDQYF | TGTGCCAGCAGCCAAGAATATCGGGGTGATCAGTACTTC
- | TRBJ2-4 | many | TRBV4-1 | CASSQGRSKVKNIQYF | TGCGCCAGCAGCCAGGGTCGGAGCAAGGTGAAAAACATTCAGTACTTC
- | TRBJ2-7 | many | TRBV2 | CASLPRGSAYEQYF | TGTGCCAGCCTCCCAAGGGGGAGCGCCTACGAGCAGTACTTC
- | TRBJ1-1 | - | TRBV19 | CASSIRQQDMNTEAFF | TGTGCCAGTAGTATCAGACAGCAGGACATGAACACTGAAGCTTTCTTT
- | TRBJ2-5 | few | TRBV12-3/TRBV12-4 | CASSLYVEGETQYF | TGTGCCAGCAGTTTATATGTGGAAGGAGAGACCCAGTACTTC
- | TRBJ2-5 | - | TRBV6-1 | CASSSVGLLQETQYF | TGTGCCAGCAGCTCCGTGGGACTCCTCCAAGAGACCCAGTACTTC
- | TRBJ2-5 | few | TRBV24-1 | CATSDSGAGAGTQYF | TGTGCCACCAGTGATTCAGGGGCGGGGGCTGGGACCCAGTACTTC
- | TRBJ1-6 | - | TRBV28 | CASSSGQGSPLHF | TGTGCCAGCAGTTCCGGGCAGGGGTCACCCCTCCACTTT
- | TRBJ2-1 | - | TRBV7-8 | CASSPGGLAEPNEQFF | TGTGCCAGCAGCCCTGGGGGGCTAGCGGAGCCTAATGAGCAGTTCTTC
- | TRBJ2-2 | - | TRBV27 | CASSLSGHTGELFF | TGTGCCAGCAGTTTATCTGGGCACACCGGGGAGCTGTTTTTT
TRBD1 | TRBJ2-1 | many | TRBV19 | CASSTGTGYVRNEQFF | TGTGCCAGTAGTACCGGGACAGGGTATGTTCGCAATGAGCAGTTCTTC